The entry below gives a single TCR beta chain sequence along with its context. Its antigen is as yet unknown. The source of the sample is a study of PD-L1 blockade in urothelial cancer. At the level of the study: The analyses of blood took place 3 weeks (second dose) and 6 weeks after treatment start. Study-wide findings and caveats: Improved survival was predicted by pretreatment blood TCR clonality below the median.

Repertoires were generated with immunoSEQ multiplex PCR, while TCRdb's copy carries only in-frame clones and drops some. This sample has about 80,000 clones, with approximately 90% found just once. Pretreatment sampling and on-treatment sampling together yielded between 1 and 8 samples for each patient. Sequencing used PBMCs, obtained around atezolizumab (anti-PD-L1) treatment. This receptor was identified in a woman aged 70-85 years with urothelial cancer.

The CDR3 DNA sequence: TGTGCCAGCAGCTCAGTGGGGGTGAGGGGGCGCGCCGGGGAGCTGTTTTTT. Translated, it gives CASSSVGVRGRAGELFF. The V and J genes are TRBV11-2 and TRBJ2-2; 7 bases line up with TRBD1. The trim removed 4 bases at V and 6 bases at J, leaving 14 bases unmatched. The CDR3 extends over 17 amino acids. Germline values: CDR1 SGHAT, CDR2 FQNNGV.